Listed here are 14 T cell receptor beta chains from one sample, sequenced in a study of blood T cell repertoires in COVID-19. TCRdb keeps only in-frame clones here, not all; method: immunoSEQ multiplex PCR. The sample has around 300,000 clones; around 90% are singletons. The sample was peripheral blood. The receptors come from a man in his late teens or twenties with active or convalescent COVID-19.

The gene calls are TRBV24-1 and TRBJ2-3; tentatively, D is TRBD1 (5 bases). Germline CDR1 KGHDR, CDR2 SFDVKD. Trimming pared 4 bases from V and 1 base from J, leaving 14 bases between. This CDR3 spans 16 amino acids. In nucleotides, the CDR3 is TGTGCCACCAGTGAAACTCCTAAGACAGGCACAGATACGCAGTATTTT. Residues: CATSETPKTGTDTQYF.

This chain's CDR3 is CASSRTSGGETQYF. The CDR3 DNA follows: TGCGCCAGCAGCCGGACTAGCGGGGGAGAGACCCAGTACTTC. This chain joins TRBV4-1 and TRBJ2-5; 13 nucleotides line up with TRBD2. The CDR3 loop spans 14 amino acids. CDR1 is MGHRA, CDR2 YSYEKL, per germline. V shed 4 bases, J shed 4 bases, and the junction held 0 bases outside the gene matches.

This CDR3 reads CASSYSRDRPTITF. The DNA of the CDR3 is TGTGCCAGCAGTTACAGTAGGGACAGGCCAACTATCACCTTC. The rearrangement links TRBV6-5 to TRBJ1-2, with 8 bases lining up with TRBD1. The length of the CDR3 is 14 residues. Trimming removed 2 bases from V and 13 bases from J; junction bases left unmatched: 12. Germline CDR1 is MNHEY and CDR2 is SVGAGI.

V is TRBV6-2 or TRBV6-3 and J is TRBJ2-7; 7 bases are a match to TRBD1. Trimming removed 6 bases from V and 3 bases from J; junction bases left unmatched: 5. The germline gives CDR1 MNHEY, CDR2 SVGEGT. The CDR3 contains 13 residues. CDR3 coding DNA: TGTGCCAGCAGCTCCGGGACAGACTACGAGCAGTACTTC. Encoded protein: CASSSGTDYEQYF.

V and J are TRBV6-2 or TRBV6-3 and TRBJ2-1, with 14 bases identical to TRBD2. V shed 6 bases and J 8 bases; nucleotides not matched to a gene: 12. The CDR3 is made up of 17 amino acids. Looked up from germline, CDR1 is MNHEY and CDR2 is SVGEGT. CDR3 amino acids: CASSPTSGRGSWYEQFF. The CDR3 nucleotides read TGTGCCAGCAGCCCGACTAGCGGGAGGGGTAGCTGGTATGAGCAGTTCTTC.

The chain uses TRBV9 and TRBJ1-3, with D possibly being TRBD1 (5 bases). Trimming removed 0 bases from V and 1 base from J, with 8 bases in between. CDR1 and CDR2 from the germline V gene are SGDLS and YYNGEE. The CDR3 extends over 15 amino acids. The CDR3 sequence is CASSVEDMSGNTIYF. In DNA, the CDR3 is TGTGCCAGCAGCGTAGAGGACATGTCTGGAAACACCATATATTTT.

The V call is TRBV7-9, the J call TRBJ2-7, with 8 bases that match TRBD1. J lost 3 bases, V lost 5 bases, and 6 bases had no gene match. Germline V gene sequence: CDR1 SEHNR, CDR2 FQNEAQ (reference sequence). The CDR3 spans 14 residues. The CDR3 nucleotides read TGTGCCAGCAGCGTACAGGGGGGCCTCTACGAGCAGTACTTC. Its protein product is CASSVQGGLYEQYF.

The V call is TRBV6-2 or TRBV6-3, the J call TRBJ2-7; D possibly corresponds to TRBD2 (5 bases). Germline CDR1 and CDR2: MNHEY and SVGEGT. The CDR3 runs 16 residues. Trimming removed 0 bases from V and 0 bases from J, with 12 bases in between. CDR3 residues: CASSYSISGNSYEQYF. The CDR3, as DNA: TGTGCCAGCAGTTACTCGATAAGCGGCAACTCCTACGAGCAGTACTTC.

The rearrangement uses TRBV7-6 and TRBJ2-3; D possibly corresponds to TRBD2 (6 bases). The germline V gene encodes CDR1 SGHVS and CDR2 FNYEAQ. The germline V and J ends were trimmed by 4 bases and 0 bases, with 14 bases remaining between them. The CDR3 runs 16 residues. CDR3 loop: CASSSTSGLSTDTQYF. The CDR3, as DNA: TGTGCCAGCAGCTCCACCTCGGGACTCAGCACAGATACGCAGTATTTT.

Turning to this clone: Other DNA sequences in the same sample also yield this CDR3. The chain carries TRBV27 and TRBJ1-2; perhaps TRBD1 as D (5 bases). Germline values: CDR1 MNHEY, CDR2 SMNVEV (reference sequence). The V gene lost 4 bases and the J gene lost 4 bases, with 7 bases spanning the gap. CDR3 length: 12 amino acids. The CDR3 spells CASSSQGYGYTF. CDR3 coding DNA: TGTGCCAGCAGTTCCCAGGGCTATGGCTACACCTTC.

The chain couples TRBV29-1 to TRBJ2-3; TRBD2 matches at 10 bases. V lost 6 bases, J lost 6 bases, and 12 bases stayed unmatched. The length of the CDR3 is 15 residues. CDR1 is SQVTM, CDR2 ANQGSEA, per germline. The CDR3 spells CSVPFSGRASDTQYF. In nucleotides, the CDR3 is TGCAGCGTCCCCTTCAGCGGGAGGGCTTCGGATACGCAGTATTTT.

This chain's CDR3 is CASRGVYGYTF. DNA of the CDR3: TGTGCCAGCCGGGGGGTCTATGGCTACACCTTC. V gene TRBV27 combines with J gene TRBJ1-2, with D perhaps matching TRBD1 (5 bases). V was pared by 8 bases and J by 4 bases, with 8 bases between. Germline-derived CDR1 and CDR2 are MNHEY and SMNVEV (reference sequence). The CDR3 is made up of 11 amino acids.

The gene calls are TRBV27 and TRBJ2-1; 10 bases match TRBD2. V was pared by 7 bases and J by 8 bases, with 5 bases of the junction left unmatched. Per germline, CDR1 MNHEY and CDR2 SMNVEV (reference sequence). CDR3 length: 13 residues. The CDR3 region has the DNA TGTGCCAGCACAGCAGCGGGGGGGGATGAGCAGTTCTTC. Amino acids: CASTAAGGDEQFF.

The chain employs TRBV28 and TRBJ2-3; 7 bases are shared with TRBD1. CDR1 and CDR2 (germline): MDHEN, SYDVKM. Trimming removed 8 bases from V and 1 base from J; junction bases left unmatched: 12. This CDR3 comprises 16 residues. DNA of the CDR3: TGTGCCAGCTATGACAGGGTTTGGTCTGGCACAGATACGCAGTATTTT. Protein: CASYDRVWSGTDTQYF.